This entry lists 12 T cell receptor beta chains sequenced from one sample in a study of cytomegalovirus exposure and HLA in healthy donors. Primers: 60 Vbeta forward and 13 Jbeta reverse. Using immunoSEQ multiplex PCR, the repertoire was profiled, and TCRdb retains in-frame clones only, with some absent. The table lists 200,000 or so clones, 75% to 90% of them singletons. The specimen sequenced was PBMCs. Source of these receptors: a man in his forties or fifties in good health and CMV-seropositive.

This chain joins TRBV4-2 and TRBJ1-2, with 9 bases matching TRBD1. The CDR3 sequence is 14 residues long. Germline V lookup: CDR1 LGHNA, CDR2 YNFKEQ. V trimming: 2 bases; J trimming: 7 bases; junction bases outside the gene matches: 5. The CDR3: CASSQPQGAAGYTF. The CDR3, as DNA: TGTGCCAGCAGCCAACCACAGGGGGCGGCTGGCTACACCTTC.

A single count supports this clone. V gene TRBV29-1 combines with J gene TRBJ2-5; D possibly corresponds to TRBD1 (6 bases). Germline assignment: CDR1 SQVTM and CDR2 ANQGSEA. This CDR3 is built from 14 residues. The V and J ends lost 6 bases and 5 bases respectively, with 19 bases between them. DNA of the CDR3: TGCAGCGTGAACCCTGGGGGCGTCGGTGAGACCCAGTACTTC. It specifies CSVNPGGVGETQYF.

The rearrangement links TRBV4-1 to TRBJ2-3; a weak D match, TRBD1 (6 bases). The CDR3 is made up of 16 amino acids. The V end lost 0 bases, the J end lost 0 bases, and 10 bases lay between the germline ends. CDR1 MGHRA and CDR2 YSYEKL come from the germline V gene. The CDR3 nucleotides read TGCGCCAGCAGCCAAGACCGACAGGAGAGCACAGATACGCAGTATTTT. This sequence encodes CASSQDRQESTDTQYF.

This clone was counted a few times. The rearrangement links TRBV5-1 to TRBJ1-5; 7 bases fit TRBD1. The V gene's germline CDR1 is SGHRS and CDR2 YFSETQ. V lost 2 bases to trimming and J lost 3 bases; unmatched junction nucleotides: 5. The CDR3 has 15 residues. CDR3 DNA: TGCGCCAGCAGCTTCGGTGACAGGGCCAATCAGCCCCAGCATTTT. Translated: CASSFGDRANQPQHF. The full variable domain, completed using reference TRBV5-1 and TRBJ1-5, is KAGVTQTPRYLIKTRGQQVTLSCSPISGHRSVSWYQQTPGQGLQFLFEYFSETQRNKGNFPGRFSGRQFSNSRSEMNVSTLELGDSALYLCASSFGDRANQPQHFGDGTRLSIL.

This clone was counted only a few times. The rearrangement links TRBV5-4 to TRBJ1-1; D remains ambiguous. CDR1 is SGHNT and CDR2 is YYREEE in the germline V gene (reference sequence). With 4 bases removed from V and 4 bases from J, the gap between germline ends came to 14 bases. The CDR3 has 14 residues. The CDR3 DNA reads TGTGCCAGCAGCCCGGGGAGGGCCGGCACTGAAGCTTTCTTT. Translation gives CASSPGRAGTEAFF.

This clone appeared once. This chain connects TRBV5-1 to TRBJ1-1, with TRBD1 as a possible D gene (5 bases). Germline V gene sequence: CDR1 SGHRS, CDR2 YFSETQ. V was shortened by 2 bases and J by 7 bases, with 9 bases between the two germline ends. The CDR3 spans 12 residues. The CDR3 DNA sequence: TGCGCCAGCAGCTTCGACAGATATGAAGCTTTCTTT. Its translation is CASSFDRYEAFF. The complete variable domain, with remaining parts taken from reference TRBV5-1 and TRBJ1-1, reads KAGVTQTPRYLIKTRGQQVTLSCSPISGHRSVSWYQQTPGQGLQFLFEYFSETQRNKGNFPGRFSGRQFSNSRSEMNVSTLELGDSALYLCASSFDRYEAFFGQGTRLTVV.

V is TRBV6-4 and J is TRBJ1-1; D is uncertain. Germline loops: CDR1 MRHNA, CDR2 SNTAGT. V shed 2 bases and J shed 6 bases, with 10 bases lying between them. This CDR3 region has 13 residues. CDR3 amino acids: CASSDHEGAEAFF. The CDR3 DNA sequence: TGTGCCAGCAGTGACCACGAAGGAGCTGAAGCTTTCTTT.

The chain uses TRBV7-9 and TRBJ1-1; D is unclear. The V end lost 2 bases, the J end lost 3 bases, and 10 bases lay between the germline ends. The V gene's germline CDR1 is SEHNR and CDR2 FQNEAQ (reference sequence). The CDR3 runs to 14 residues. The CDR3 protein is CASSLRERDTEAFF. CDR3 in DNA: TGTGCCAGCAGCTTAAGGGAGCGGGACACTGAAGCTTTCTTT. Complete variable domain (other parts from reference TRBV7-9 and TRBJ1-1): DTGVSQNPRHKITKRGQNVTFRCDPISEHNRLYWYRQTLGQGPEFLTYFQNEAQLEKSRLLSDRFSAERPKGSFSTLEIQRTEQGDSAMYLCASSLRERDTEAFFGQGTRLTVV.

The J gene is TRBJ2-5, the V gene TRBV27, with a weak D call TRBD2 (6 bases). This CDR3 spans 15 amino acids. Trimming took off 7 bases at V and 4 bases at J, with 19 bases between the two ends. CDR1 and CDR2 from the germline V gene are MNHEY and SMNVEV (reference sequence). CDR3 coding DNA: TGTGCCAGCACCCCTTCCCGACTAGGAGGAGAGACCCAGTACTTC. Protein: CASTPSRLGGETQYF.

The DNA of the CDR3 is TGTGCCTGGAGTGTAAGACTAGCGGGGGGGCCGAGGGAGCAGTACTTC. Translated, it gives CAWSVRLAGGPREQYF. The chain has TRBV30 and TRBJ2-7; 14 positions agree with TRBD2. J was trimmed by 7 bases and V by 0 bases; bases with no gene match: 8. Germline CDR1 reads GTSNPN; CDR2 reads SVGIG (reference sequence). The CDR3 loop spans 16 amino acids.

The rearrangement links TRBV10-3 to TRBJ2-1; D is perhaps TRBD1 (6 bases). With 5 bases removed from V and 8 bases from J, the gap between germline ends came to 10 bases. Germline V lookup: CDR1 ENHRY, CDR2 SYGVKD. This CDR3 contains 12 residues. This CDR3 is CAISTGFDEQFF. CDR3 bases: TGTGCCATCAGTACAGGGTTCGATGAGCAGTTCTTC.

The V call is TRBV29-1, the J call TRBJ2-7, with D possibly matching TRBD2 (5 bases). V dropped 4 bases and J dropped 7 bases, with 17 bases sitting between them. The V gene's germline CDR1 is SQVTM and CDR2 ANQGSEA. The CDR3 is made up of 13 amino acids. CDR3 in DNA: TGCAGCGTTGTTTGGTTGGGAGTATATGAGCAGTACTTC. It yields the protein CSVVWLGVYEQYF.